This T cell receptor (beta chain) derives from a study of T cell repertoires in cytomegalovirus infection. About the research overall: Indications of both CMV infection and matching HLA type were provided by public TCR beta signatures. Study-wide results and limits: People with CMV and the relevant HLA were identified by cumulative public TCR beta family frequency.

Notes on this clonotype: Its antigen is still unknown.

The V gene end was trimmed by 1 base and the J gene end by 1 base; junction bases not matched to a gene: 15. There are 21 residues in the CDR3. CDR1 and CDR2 (germline): SGHNT, YYREEE (reference sequence). MiXCR, applied by TCRdb to the reads, yields one record per CDR3 protein. Altogether about 300,000 distinct CDR3 sequences are present, more than 20% being singletons, with the ten largest covering about 14%. Specimen: PBMCs. The chain recombines TRBV5-4 with TRBJ2-3, with 13 positions matching TRBD2. The TCR comes from a human donor in good health (CMV status not recorded). Some clones in this sample may be carry-over from other donors' samples. CDR3 nucleotide sequence: TGTGCCAGCAGCTTGCCCTTAACGACTAGCGGGAGGCTACTAGGCACAGATACGCAGTATTTT. Protein sequence: CASSLPLTTSGRLLGTDTQYF.